The 2 T cell receptor beta chains reported below all come from one sample, sequenced in a study of cytomegalovirus exposure and HLA in healthy donors (dated by TCRdb to about 2017). Library method: the immunoSEQ multiplex PCR assay. In TCRdb, the immuneACCESS table is reduced to in-frame sequences with V and J assigned. These tables do not hold every clone; where another copy was compared, an unresolved V gene accounts for under half, and the others remain unexplained. For this sample there are fewer than 100,000 clones; roughly 93% appear just once. Around 2.1% of the sample lies in the top ten. The sequencing sample was made of PBMCs. Every receptor here comes from a man aged 25-45 years in good health and CMV-seronegative.

In regard to this clone: One end of the junction fails to match germline, which may point to a read error. The chain links TRBV7-7 to TRBJ2-1, with a tentative D call TRBD2 (7 bases). This CDR3 is built from 15 residues. Germline assignment: CDR1 SSHAT and CDR2 FNYEAQ (reference sequence). The CDR3 DNA reads as TGTGCTAGCAGCTTAGAGGGGGGGCCAACCAATGAGCAGTTCTTC. Translation: CASSLEGGPTNEQFF.

This chain connects TRBV30 to TRBJ1-1; no definite D call. Germline CDR1 is GTSNPN and CDR2 is SVGIG (reference sequence). Trimming stripped 7 bases from V and 3 bases from J, with 12 bases between. The CDR3 loop spans 12 amino acids. For the CDR3, the DNA is TGTGCCTCCCTTGGGGAGTACACTGAAGCTTTCTTT. Its protein product is CASLGEYTEAFF. The variable domain in full, completed from reference TRBV30 and TRBJ1-1, reads SQTIHQWPATLVQPVGSPLSLECTVEGTSNPNLYWYRQAAGRGLQLLFYSVGIGQISSEVPQNLSASRPQDRQFILSSKKLLLSDSGFYLCASLGEYTEAFFGQGTRLTVV.